This TCR beta chain was observed in a study of vaccination effects on CD4 cells after COVID-19. Findings and limits, study-wide: Substantial clonal contraction characterized both infection- and vaccine-induced clones late after vaccination.

Assay used: immunoSEQ multiplex PCR; TCRdb lists only in-frame clones, some missing. This sample has tens of thousands of clones; roughly 79% occur once, and the top ten carry about 10%. About this clone itself: As yet, its antigen is unknown.

Before sequencing, viral peptide pools were used by the ViraFEST assay to expand antigen-specific CD4+ T cells. The authors isolated CD4+ T cells after around nine days of culture. Vaccinated participants had no history of SARS-CoV-2 infection and tested negative for nucleocapsid antibodies. This CDR3 has 17 amino acids. The germline gives CDR1 SGDLS, CDR2 YYNGEE. The V and J ends lost 2 bases and 1 base respectively, with 16 bases between them. The material sequenced was CD4+ T cells from PBMCs cultured with SARS-CoV-2 spike peptides, taken before COVID-19 vaccination. The TCR was taken from a human donor who received a COVID-19 vaccine. The chain uses TRBV9 and TRBJ1-3; D ambiguous. Here the CDR3 DNA reads TGTGCCAGCAGCGTCGGACGGTCCCAAGGATCTGGAAACACCATATATTTT. Translated: CASSVGRSQGSGNTIYF.